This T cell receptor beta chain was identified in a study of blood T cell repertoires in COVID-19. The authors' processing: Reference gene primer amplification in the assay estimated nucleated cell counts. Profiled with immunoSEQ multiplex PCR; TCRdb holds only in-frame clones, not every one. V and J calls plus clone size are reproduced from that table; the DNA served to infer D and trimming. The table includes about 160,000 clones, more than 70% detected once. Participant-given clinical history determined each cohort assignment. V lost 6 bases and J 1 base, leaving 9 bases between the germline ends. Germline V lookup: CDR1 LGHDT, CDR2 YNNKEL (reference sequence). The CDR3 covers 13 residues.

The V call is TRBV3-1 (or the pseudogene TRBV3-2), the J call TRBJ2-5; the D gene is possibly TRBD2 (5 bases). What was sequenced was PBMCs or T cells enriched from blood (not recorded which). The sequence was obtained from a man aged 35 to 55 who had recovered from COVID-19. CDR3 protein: CASRTEVQETQYF. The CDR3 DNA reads TGTGCCAGCAGAACGGAGGTCCAAGAGACCCAGTACTTC.